These 16 T cell receptor beta chains were sequenced from one sample in a study of T cells after yellow fever vaccination. TCRdb used MiXCR to reprocess the 5' RACE reads, holding one entry per CDR3 protein. The data hold 75,000 to 100,000 distinct CDR3 sequences, with 7.5% to 10% observed a single time. The starting material was CD8+ T cells not binding an NS4B(214-222) dextramer, sorted from PBMCs, obtained around 15 days after the first yellow fever vaccination. These receptor sequences come from a man in his late teens or twenties who received the YFV17D yellow fever vaccine.

This chain uses TRBV6-5 with TRBJ1-1; D unclear. Germline V gene lookup returns CDR1 MNHEY and CDR2 SVGAGI. This CDR3 is built from 13 residues. V was shortened by 0 bases and J by 5 bases, with 7 bases between the two germline ends. CDR3 sequence: CASSYSDETEAFF. CDR3 bases: TGTGCCAGCAGTTACTCGGACGAGACTGAAGCTTTCTTT.

This clonotype was detected a few times. This rearrangement joins TRBV2 to TRBJ1-4; the D gene is possibly TRBD1 (5 bases). CDR3 length: 15 residues. V was cut by 6 bases and J by 2 bases, with 13 bases left in between. Per germline, CDR1 SNHLY and CDR2 FYNNEI. The CDR3 coding sequence is TGTGCCAGCAGGTCCGACAGCTCCACTAATGAAAAACTGTTTTTT. Amino acids: CASRSDSSTNEKLFF.

The table lists this clonotype with a few counts. The rearrangement joins TRBV11-3 to TRBJ1-2; D is possibly TRBD1 (6 bases). Germline CDR1 SGHNT, CDR2 YENEEA. The CDR3 is made up of 16 amino acids. The ends were cut back, 1 base at V and 4 bases at J, with 16 bases in the middle. The chain's CDR3 is CASSLVAGAQGYGYTF. CDR3 nucleotide sequence: TGTGCCAGCAGCTTAGTAGCGGGGGCGCAGGGCTATGGCTACACCTTC. Complete variable domain (other parts from reference TRBV11-3 and TRBJ1-2): EAGVVQSPRYKIIEKKQPVAFWCNPISGHNTLYWYLQNLGQGPELLIRYENEEAVDDSQLPKDRFSAERLKGVDSTLKIQPAELGDSAVYLCASSLVAGAQGYGYTFGSGTRLTVV.

This clonotype was counted at least ten times. The chain has TRBV7-8 and TRBJ1-1; 9 bases match TRBD1. There are 14 residues in the CDR3. V lost 3 bases, J lost 5 bases, and 4 bases stayed unmatched. Germline-derived CDR1 and CDR2 are SGHVS and FQNEAQ. The DNA for the CDR3 is TGTGCCAGCAGCTTTCGGGACAGGGTTACTGAAGCTTTCTTT. Encoded protein: CASSFRDRVTEAFF.

The chain carries TRBV20-1 and TRBJ2-1; D remains unclear. The CDR3 sequence is 15 residues long. V lost 0 bases to trimming and J lost 2 bases, with 11 bases between them. Germline assignment: CDR1 DFQATT and CDR2 SNEGSKA (reference sequence). CDR3 amino acids: CSARDLRQTYNEQFF. DNA for the CDR3: TGCAGTGCTAGAGATCTTCGTCAGACCTACAATGAGCAGTTCTTC.

This clonotype has only a few counts. The chain employs TRBV4-2 and TRBJ2-7; 9 nucleotides match TRBD1. The germline gives CDR1 LGHNA, CDR2 YNFKEQ. The CDR3 is 14 amino acids. V trimming: 3 bases; J trimming: 5 bases; junction bases outside the gene matches: 5. CDR3 coding DNA: TGTGCCAGCAGCCACCGGGACAGGGACCACGAGCAGTACTTC. It encodes CASSHRDRDHEQYF.

V usage is TRBV5-4 and J usage is TRBJ2-3; 7 bases align to TRBD1. Germline V gene sequence: CDR1 SGHNT, CDR2 YYREEE (reference sequence). The CDR3 totals 16 residues. V shed 4 bases and J 0 bases; nucleotides not matched to a gene: 8. DNA for the CDR3: TGTGCCAGCAGCGCCGGGACAGCGTCTAGCACAGATACGCAGTATTTT. Translated: CASSAGTASSTDTQYF.

The chain recombines TRBV29-1 with TRBJ2-3; perhaps TRBD1 as D (6 bases). V lost 3 bases and J lost 2, with 12 bases in between. The CDR3 contains 14 residues. Germline loops: CDR1 SQVTM, CDR2 ANQGSEA. The CDR3 here is CSVDYQGTTDTQYF. In nucleotides, the CDR3 is TGCAGCGTTGATTACCAGGGGACCACAGATACGCAGTATTTT.

There are many counts of this clonotype. V is TRBV20-1 and J is TRBJ2-1; 15 nucleotides match TRBD2. This CDR3 contains 14 residues. J lost 6 bases, V lost 5 bases, and 2 bases had no gene match. Germline CDR1 and CDR2: DFQATT and SNEGSKA (reference sequence). CDR3 amino acids: CSAGLAGGPNEQFF. CDR3 in DNA: TGCAGTGCTGGACTAGCGGGGGGGCCCAATGAGCAGTTCTTC.

The table lists this clonotype with a few counts. The chain combines TRBV7-9 with TRBJ2-3; tentatively, D is TRBD2 (5 bases). The CDR3 has 13 amino acids. Per germline, CDR1 SEHNR and CDR2 FQNEAQ (reference sequence). Trimming took 8 bases from V and 2 from J, leaving 11 bases between them. CDR3 sequence (DNA): TGTGCCAGCGACGGACTTACCACAGATACGCAGTATTTT. Translating gives CASDGLTTDTQYF.

This clonotype was picked up a small number of times. This chain links TRBV7-9 with TRBJ2-1; TRBD2 aligns across 10 bases. With V trimmed by 2 bases and J by 5 bases, 6 bases remained unmatched. This CDR3 is 16 amino acids long. Germline CDR1 and CDR2: SEHNR and FQNEAQ (reference sequence). CDR3 residues: CASSLKRGGPHNEQFF. The DNA of the CDR3 is TGTGCCAGCAGCTTAAAGCGGGGGGGCCCCCACAATGAGCAGTTCTTC.

This clonotype has at least ten counts. The chain employs TRBV7-8 and TRBJ2-7; D may be TRBD1 (6 bases). The CDR3 is 12 residues long. The germline V and J ends were trimmed by 8 bases and 2 bases, with 10 bases remaining between them. Germline V CDR1 and CDR2: SGHVS, FQNEAQ. In DNA form, the CDR3 reads TGTGCCAGCCCTAAGGGGGCCTACGAGCAGTACGTC. This translates into CASPKGAYEQYV.

This rearrangement joins TRBV15 to TRBJ2-1; 7 bases match TRBD1. The germline V gene encodes CDR1 LNHNV and CDR2 YYDKDF (reference sequence). V was pared by 3 bases and J by 10 bases, with 6 bases of the junction left unmatched. This CDR3 spans 13 amino acids. The CDR3 spells CATSSRRTGEQFF. In DNA form, the CDR3 reads TGTGCCACCAGCAGTAGGAGGACAGGCGAGCAGTTCTTC.

In its sample, this clonotype was seen many times. This chain connects TRBV20-1 to TRBJ2-1; D is perhaps TRBD2 (5 bases). The CDR3 totals 13 residues. Germline V gene data show CDR1 as DFQATT and CDR2 as SNEGSKA (reference sequence). Trimming took off 7 bases at V and 2 bases at J, with 12 bases between the two ends. The CDR3 coding sequence is TGCAGTGGCTTGGCGGGTACCTACAATGAGCAGTTCTTC. Translating it yields CSGLAGTYNEQFF.

The chain combines TRBV10-2 with TRBJ1-1; no definite D call. Trimming pared 5 bases from V and 1 base from J, leaving 11 bases between. This CDR3 region has 14 residues. CDR1 and CDR2 from the germline V gene are WSHSY and SAAADI. CDR3 sequence reads: CASSLRPRNTEAFF. CDR3 DNA: TGCGCCAGCAGTCTCCGGCCCAGGAACACTGAAGCTTTCTTT.

This clonotype was seen a handful of times. CDR3 loop: CASSLGGQGAPEQYF. DNA of the CDR3: TGTGCCAGCAGCTTAGGAGGGCAGGGGGCGCCCGAGCAGTACTTC. This sequence joins TRBV7-9 and TRBJ2-7, with TRBD1 matching 8 bases. Per germline, CDR1 SEHNR and CDR2 FQNEAQ (reference sequence). The CDR3 length is 15 residues. V dropped 1 base and J dropped 6; count of bases not matched to a gene: 8.